Following are 10 T cell receptor beta chains from one sample sequenced in a study of CD8 T cells in ankylosing spondylitis. Points from the study as a whole: Within ankylosing spondylitis blood, a TCR beta motif made up of roughly eight highly homologous variants appeared to be characteristic.

TCRdb reanalysed the 5' RACE reads using MiXCR and keeps one entry per CDR3 protein. Among over 600,000 distinct CDR3 sequences listed, over 15% were seen once. Their antigens remain unidentified. The sample was blood, either unsorted or a sorted T cell fraction (not recorded which). The receptors shown here come from a male donor with ankylosing spondylitis.

The rearrangement links TRBV12-3 or TRBV12-4 to TRBJ2-7; D tentatively reads TRBD1 or TRBD2 (6 bases each). Trimming cost V 7 bases and J 10 bases, with 17 bases left between them. This CDR3 comprises 12 residues. CDR3 amino acids: CASNRRGGRQYF. As DNA, the CDR3 is TGTGCCAGCAACCGACGTGGGGGGCGACAGTACTTC.

This clonotype was seen more than once but under ten times. This chain joins TRBV28 and TRBJ2-7; D possibly corresponds to TRBD2 (6 bases). The CDR3 sequence is 14 residues long. Germline CDR1 and CDR2: MDHEN and SYDVKM. V was trimmed by 4 bases and J by 6 bases, leaving 16 bases between them. The CDR3 DNA reads as TGTGCCAGCAGTTCCCGGACTACCCTGGGCGAGCAGTACTTC. This translates into CASSSRTTLGEQYF.

This clonotype was detected ten times or more. V usage is TRBV5-1 and J usage is TRBJ1-1; 9 positions match TRBD1. J lost 0 bases, V lost 4 bases, and 4 bases had no gene match. Germline V CDR1 and CDR2: SGHRS, YFSETQ. The CDR3 contains 15 residues. The CDR3 coding sequence is TGCGCCAGCAGCGGAGGACAGGGGTTGAACACTGAAGCTTTCTTT. Its protein is CASSGGQGLNTEAFF.

This clonotype was counted between two and nine times. This chain connects TRBV9 to TRBJ2-1; D is ambiguous. The CDR3 runs 15 residues. Germline V lookup: CDR1 SGDLS, CDR2 YYNGEE. V was trimmed by 0 bases and J by 8 bases, leaving 15 bases between them. CDR3 sequence (DNA): TGTGCCAGCAGCGTAGCAGCAGGAAAGACCCATGAGCAGTTCTTC. Amino acids: CASSVAAGKTHEQFF.

This clonotype was counted between two and nine times. The chain uses TRBV7-9 and TRBJ1-2; D is uncertain. CDR3 size: 16 residues. The V end lost 0 bases, the J end lost 4 bases, and 15 bases lay between the germline ends. Germline values: CDR1 SEHNR, CDR2 FQNEAQ (reference sequence). CDR3 in amino acids: CASSLARLTPGYGYTF. CDR3 DNA sequence: TGTGCCAGCAGCTTAGCTCGTTTGACCCCTGGCTATGGCTACACCTTC.

There are many counts of this clonotype. V is TRBV12-3 or TRBV12-4 and J is TRBJ2-3; no definite D call. The V gene lost 8 bases and the J gene lost 1 base, with 10 bases spanning the gap. The CDR3 runs 13 residues. CDR3 nucleotide sequence: TGTGCCAGCGTCACTTATCGCACAGATACGCAGTATTTT. Translation: CASVTYRTDTQYF.

This chain connects TRBV9 to TRBJ1-5, with D possibly matching TRBD1 (5 bases). V was clipped by 4 bases and J by 4 bases, with 18 bases between them. This CDR3 has 16 residues. Germline CDR1 and CDR2: SGDLS and YYNGEE. CDR3 region: CASSPGGADKNQPQHF. The CDR3 DNA sequence: TGTGCCAGCAGCCCTGGAGGGGCCGACAAAAATCAGCCCCAGCATTTT.

The rearrangement joins TRBV10-3 to TRBJ1-6; D gene unclear. The germline V gene has CDR1 ENHRY and CDR2 SYGVKD. The V end was cut by 4 bases, the J end by 1 base, with 11 bases between. CDR3 length: 16 amino acids. Written as DNA, the CDR3 is TGTGCCATCAGTGGGTCGAGGGCGTCCTATAATTCACCCCTCCACTTT. Translated: CAISGSRASYNSPLHF.

The chain couples TRBV5-1 to TRBJ2-1; D might be TRBD2 (5 bases). Trimming cost V 1 base and J 7 bases, with 12 bases left between them. CDR3 length equals 14 residues. Germline-derived CDR1 and CDR2 are SGHRS and YFSETQ. In DNA form, the CDR3 reads TGCGCCAGCAGCTTGTTACGGGGTGATAATGAGCAGTTCTTC. Amino acids: CASSLLRGDNEQFF.

This clonotype was seen once. The chain carries TRBV11-2 and TRBJ2-1; perhaps TRBD2 as D (6 bases). Trimming removed 5 bases from V and 9 bases from J, with 17 bases in between. CDR3 length equals 14 residues. Germline V gives CDR1 SGHAT, CDR2 FQNNGV. In DNA, the CDR3 is TGTGCCAGCAGCCCAAAAGGAGGGTCGGGTGAGCAGTTCTTC. The encoded protein is CASSPKGGSGEQFF.